These 16 T cell receptor beta chains originate from one sample sequenced in a study of shared clonotypes between healthy human individuals. TCRdb keeps only in-frame clones here, not all; method: immunoSEQ multiplex PCR. Seen here are some 2.3 million clones, roughly 93% observed once, and the top ten hold 0.3% to 0.4%. Sequences were obtained from naive CD4+ T cells from PBMCs. Indicated subset: CD45RA+ positively selected. These receptors were collected from a young man in good health. Some clones in this sample may be carry-over from other donors' samples.

V usage is TRBV6-6 and J usage is TRBJ2-6; 8 positions match TRBD1. This CDR3 has 15 residues. Unmatched junction bases numbered 3, after V lost 7 bases and J lost 1 base. Germline V gives CDR1 MNHNY, CDR2 SVGAGI (reference sequence). The CDR3 DNA follows: TGTGCCAGCACCACAGGGGGGTCTGGGGCCAACGTCCTGACTTTC. Translation gives CASTTGGSGANVLTF.

The chain uses TRBV6-5 and TRBJ2-1, with D possibly TRBD2 on 5 matching bases. CDR1 and CDR2 (germline): MNHEY, SVGAGI. The V gene lost 0 bases and the J gene lost 10 bases, with 13 bases spanning the gap. The CDR3 spans 14 residues. This CDR3 is CASSYSRAVQEQFF. The CDR3 DNA reads TGTGCCAGCAGTTACTCGAGGGCAGTCCAAGAGCAGTTCTTC.

The chain uses TRBV6-4 and TRBJ2-2; 7 nucleotides match TRBD2. Germline assignment: CDR1 MRHNA and CDR2 SNTAGT. This CDR3 is 14 amino acids long. The J segment lost 4 bases and the V segment lost 11 bases, leaving 10 bases of the junction unmatched. The CDR3 sequence: CAEERGELTGELFF. The CDR3 nucleotides read TGTGCCGAGGAACGGGGGGAACTCACCGGGGAGCTGTTTTTT.

This sequence joins TRBV18 and TRBJ1-1; unclear D gene. The CDR3 is 15 amino acids. V shed 2 bases and J shed 3 bases, with 13 bases lying between them. Looked up from germline, CDR1 is KGHSH and CDR2 is LQKENI. The CDR3 DNA reads as TGTGCCAGCTCACCAACTTTGGGGTGGGACACTGAAGCTTTCTTT. Protein product: CASSPTLGWDTEAFF.

The chain joins TRBV2 to TRBJ1-1; D gene ambiguous. V was clipped by 4 bases and J by 5 bases, with 11 bases between them. Germline V gene data show CDR1 as SNHLY and CDR2 as FYNNEI. The CDR3 extends over 13 amino acids. CDR3 DNA sequence: TGTGCCAGCAGTGTCCGGGCGGAGACTGAAGCTTTCTTT. It specifies CASSVRAETEAFF.

The rearrangement links TRBV18 to TRBJ2-1, with D tentatively TRBD1 (6 bases). CDR3 length: 14 residues. The germline gives CDR1 KGHSH, CDR2 LQKENI. V lost 2 bases and J lost 8, with 13 bases in between. The CDR3 region has the DNA TGTGCCAGCTCACCAAACAGGGATCGAGATGAGCAGTTCTTC. It is translated as CASSPNRDRDEQFF.

The genes are TRBV19 and TRBJ1-4; D gene unclear. Germline loops: CDR1 LNHDA, CDR2 SQIVND (reference sequence). This CDR3 has 15 residues. V gave up 5 bases and J gave up 4 bases, with 14 bases separating them. CDR3 sequence reads: CASSPRSGINEKLFF. The CDR3, as DNA: TGTGCCAGTAGTCCCCGGAGTGGCATTAATGAAAAACTGTTTTTT.

The chain joins TRBV11-3 to TRBJ2-1, with D possibly matching TRBD2 (6 bases). CDR3 length: 15 amino acids. The germline V gene has CDR1 SGHNT and CDR2 YENEEA. V was pared by 5 bases and J by 8 bases, with 19 bases between. The CDR3 sequence is CASSTERLVGDEQFF. DNA for the CDR3: TGTGCCAGCAGCACCGAGAGACTAGTGGGCGATGAGCAGTTCTTC.

The rearrangement uses TRBV4-1 and TRBJ2-7; TRBD2 matches at 13 bases. From germline, CDR1 is MGHRA and CDR2 YSYEKL. The CDR3 covers 17 residues. Trimming at V came to 2 bases and at J to 0 bases, leaving 4 bases not matched to a gene. CDR3 DNA: TGCGCCAGCAGCCAACCTACTAGCGGGAGGGCCTCCTACGAGCAGTACTTC. Its protein product is CASSQPTSGRASYEQYF.

Details on this clone: Other DNA variants within this sample encode the same CDR3. J is TRBJ1-2 and V is TRBV7-9, with 7 bases matching TRBD1. The CDR3 covers 13 residues. The germline V gene has CDR1 SEHNR and CDR2 FQNEAQ (reference sequence). Trimming at V came to 4 bases and at J to 6 bases, leaving 5 bases not matched to a gene. The chain's CDR3 is CASSSRGGDGYTF. The CDR3 DNA is TGTGCCAGCAGCTCCAGGGGGGGAGATGGCTACACCTTC.

This chain joins TRBV28 and TRBJ2-5; tentatively, D is TRBD2 (5 bases). The CDR3 spans 16 residues. Germline CDR1 and CDR2: MDHEN and SYDVKM. Trimming took off 4 bases at V and 4 bases at J, with 19 bases between the two ends. The CDR3 region is CASSSAPQLGRETQYF. The CDR3 DNA follows: TGTGCCAGCAGTTCAGCCCCCCAATTGGGGAGAGAGACCCAGTACTTC.

The chain employs TRBV18 and TRBJ2-7; no clear D. V shed 2 bases and J shed 3 bases, with 11 bases lying between them. Germline CDR1 and CDR2: KGHSH and LQKENI. CDR3 length: 14 residues. The CDR3 DNA reads as TGTGCCAGCTCACCAACTCCAGGCGACTACGAGCAGTACTTC. Protein product: CASSPTPGDYEQYF.

This chain connects TRBV4-1 to TRBJ1-4, with TRBD1 identical over 7 bases. Trimming took 0 bases from V and 6 from J; bases not matched to a gene: 10. Germline CDR1 is MGHRA and CDR2 is YSYEKL. CDR3 length: 17 residues. CDR3 sequence: CASSQDGIRGRYEKLFF. CDR3 sequence (DNA): TGCGCCAGCAGCCAAGATGGGATAAGGGGGCGGTATGAAAAACTGTTTTTT.

The chain is built from TRBV4-2 and TRBJ2-3, with 8 positions matching TRBD2. The CDR3 totals 16 residues. Germline trimming cut 1 base from V and 1 base from J; bases unmatched to any gene: 4. Germline V gene data show CDR1 as LGHNA and CDR2 as YNFKEQ. The CDR3 DNA reads TGTGCCAGCAGCCAAGCTCCAGCGGGGGGCACAGATACGCAGTATTTT. Protein sequence: CASSQAPAGGTDTQYF.

V gene TRBV5-1 combines with J gene TRBJ2-5; 9 bases line up with TRBD2. This CDR3 contains 18 residues. The J segment lost 4 bases and the V segment lost 0 bases, leaving 13 bases of the junction unmatched. Per germline, CDR1 SGHRS and CDR2 YFSETQ. This CDR3 reads CASSLGRLSGTSLETQYF. For the CDR3, the DNA is TGCGCCAGCAGCTTGGGTCGGTTGTCCGGGACTAGCCTAGAGACCCAGTACTTC.

This chain links TRBV6-5 with TRBJ2-1; 8 nucleotides align to TRBD1. The germline CDR1 and CDR2 sequences are MNHEY and SVGAGI. The CDR3 loop spans 15 amino acids. V lost 9 bases, J lost 1 base, and 8 bases stayed unmatched. The CDR3 nucleotides are TGTGCCAGTTCCAGGGGGCGAGGGTCCTACAATGAGCAGTTCTTC. Amino acids: CASSRGRGSYNEQFF.